This entry describes one T cell receptor (beta chain). Construction of the TCRbeta library involved unique molecular identifiers. TCRdb ran MiXCR on the PCR reads and lists one entry per CDR3 protein. The table records about 77,000 distinct CDR3 sequences, roughly 20% of them present only once. The V end lost 6 bases, the J end lost 5 bases, and 19 bases lay between the germline ends. Germline V gene lookup returns CDR1 DFQATT and CDR2 SNEGSKA (reference sequence). CDR3 length equals 14 residues. These data come from a study of T-cell reconstitution after alpha-beta-depleted transplantation in children.

The rearrangement links TRBV20-1 to TRBJ2-5; TRBD2 might be the D (6 bases). The sequenced sample was PBMCs, mostly from graft donor cells, obtained 360 days after TCRalphabeta/CD19-depleted stem cell transplant. The clonotype comes from a male patient aged 2-15 years who had a stem cell transplant for acute lymphoblastic leukemia, so the T cells may come from the graft donor. The CDR3 spells CSASPGPGGETQYF. DNA of the CDR3: TGCAGTGCATCACCGGGCCCCGGAGGGGAGACCCAGTACTTC.